This T cell receptor (beta chain) stems from a study of T cell changes during pregnancy in multiple sclerosis. CDR3 length: 13 amino acids. Per germline, CDR1 LNHNV and CDR2 YYDKDF (reference sequence). The junction had 3 bases not matched to a gene; V was cut back by 6 bases and J by 4 bases. Here immunoSEQ multiplex PCR was the method, and the copy in TCRdb shows in-frame clones only, minus some. This table holds some 96,000 clones, roughly 90% found once. The sequence derives from a female donor with multiple sclerosis, enrolled in a pregnancy study. The rearrangement uses TRBV15 and TRBJ1-5; 7 positions agree with TRBD1. The material sequenced was peripheral blood, taken after pregnancy. CDR3 residues: CATRDRPNQPQHF. In nucleotides, the CDR3 is TGTGCCACCAGGGACAGGCCAAATCAGCCCCAGCATTTT.